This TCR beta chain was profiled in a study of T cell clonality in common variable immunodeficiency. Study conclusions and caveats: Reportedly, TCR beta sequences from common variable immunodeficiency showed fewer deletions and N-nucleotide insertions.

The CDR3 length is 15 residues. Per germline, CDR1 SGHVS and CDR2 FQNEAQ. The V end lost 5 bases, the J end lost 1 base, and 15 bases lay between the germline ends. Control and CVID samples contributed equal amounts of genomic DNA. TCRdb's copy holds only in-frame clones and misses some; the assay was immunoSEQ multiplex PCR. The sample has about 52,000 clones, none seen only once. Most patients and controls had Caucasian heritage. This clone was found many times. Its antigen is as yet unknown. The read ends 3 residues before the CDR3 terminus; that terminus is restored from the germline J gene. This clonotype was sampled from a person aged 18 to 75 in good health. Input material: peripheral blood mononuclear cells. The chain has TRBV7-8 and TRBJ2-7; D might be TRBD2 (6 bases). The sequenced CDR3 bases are TGTGCCAGCAGCCGATTAGCGGTAGCGTCCTACGAG. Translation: CASSRLAVASYE. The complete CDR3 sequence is CASSRLAVASYEQYF.